These 10 T cell receptor beta chains were sequenced from one sample in a study of PD-1 blockade in mismatch repair-deficient tumors. TCRdb keeps only in-frame clones here, not all; method: immunoSEQ multiplex PCR. This repertoire shows 120,000 or so clones, 86% found once; its top ten account for less than 15%. Sample: peripheral blood, taken 44 weeks after starting pembrolizumab. The receptors originated from an adult with mismatch repair-deficient cancer.

The chain joins TRBV5-5 to TRBJ2-2; D is undetermined. Trimming left V 2 bases short and J 6 bases short, with 5 bases between. CDR3 size: 12 residues. CDR1 and CDR2 from the germline V gene are SGHKS and YYEKEE (reference sequence). The CDR3 protein is CASSFIAGELFF. CDR3 sequence (DNA): TGTGCCAGCAGCTTTATCGCCGGGGAGCTGTTTTTT.

This clone occurred a few times. Other DNA sequences from this sample encode an identical CDR3 as well. The chain recombines TRBV6-4 with TRBJ2-1; TRBD2 agrees at 7 bases. J was trimmed by 1 base and V by 0 bases; bases with no gene match: 0. This CDR3 has 15 amino acids. Per germline, CDR1 MRHNA and CDR2 SNTAGT. In DNA form, the CDR3 reads TGTGCCAGCAGTGACTCAGCGGGATCCTACAATGAGCAGTTCTTC. Encoded protein: CASSDSAGSYNEQFF.

This sequence joins TRBV4-3 and TRBJ2-3, with no clear D. Germline loops: CDR1 LGHNA, CDR2 YSLEER. V dropped 2 bases and J dropped 4 bases, with 7 bases sitting between them. CDR3 length: 13 amino acids. CDR3 DNA sequence: TGCGCCAGCAGCCAATCGCCCTCAGATACGCAGTATTTT. This encodes CASSQSPSDTQYF.

The gene calls are TRBV7-9 and TRBJ1-4; D is uncertain. The CDR3 spans 14 residues. The germline V gene has CDR1 SEHNR and CDR2 FQNEAQ (reference sequence). Trimming stripped 1 base from V and 5 bases from J, with 8 bases between. The DNA of the CDR3 is TGTGCCAGCAGCTTAGGGGGAGAGAATGAAAAACTGTTTTTT. This translates into CASSLGGENEKLFF.

This chain links TRBV4-2 with TRBJ1-2; 10 positions match TRBD1. The germline CDR1 and CDR2 sequences are LGHNA and YNFKEQ. The CDR3 has 18 residues. The J segment lost 4 bases and the V segment lost 3 bases, leaving 14 bases of the junction unmatched. The CDR3 here is CASSHTGTGEGYVYGYTF. The CDR3 DNA follows: TGTGCCAGCAGCCATACCGGGACAGGGGAAGGCTATGTCTATGGCTACACCTTC.

This clone was picked up a small number of times. The chain couples TRBV5-6 to TRBJ2-1; maybe TRBD2 (5 bases). The CDR3 totals 15 residues. Per germline, CDR1 SGHDT and CDR2 YYEEEE. V lost 2 bases to trimming and J lost 4 bases, with 13 bases between them. In DNA, the CDR3 is TGTGCCAGCAGCTTAGGACTTACCGTTTACAATGAGCAGTTCTTC. It translates to CASSLGLTVYNEQFF.

The chain uses TRBV30 and TRBJ1-1, with D maybe TRBD1 (5 bases). V was clipped by 0 bases and J by 1 base, with 18 bases between them. The CDR3 runs 17 residues. Germline CDR1 is GTSNPN and CDR2 is SVGIG (reference sequence). CDR3 residues: CAWSVGPAGRTNTEAFF. CDR3 nucleotide sequence: TGTGCCTGGAGTGTGGGCCCTGCGGGACGAACGAACACTGAAGCTTTCTTT. Complete variable domain (other parts from reference TRBV30 and TRBJ1-1): SQTIHQWPATLVQPVGSPLSLECTVEGTSNPNLYWYRQAAGRGLQLLFYSVGIGQISSEVPQNLSASRPQDRQFILSSKKLLLSDSGFYLCAWSVGPAGRTNTEAFFGQGTRLTVV.

The chain combines TRBV6-4 with TRBJ1-1; 8 bases are shared with TRBD1. J was trimmed by 13 bases and V by 1 base; bases with no gene match: 11. Germline CDR1 is MRHNA and CDR2 is SNTAGT. The CDR3 sequence is 14 residues long. The CDR3 nucleotides are TGTGCCAGCAGTGACTTTCTTGACAGGGGAGCAATTTTCTTT. This translates into CASSDFLDRGAIFF.

The rearrangement links TRBV23-1 to TRBJ2-1; 7 bases are a match to TRBD1. TRBV23-1 carries the ORF label, with uncertain function. V gave up 8 bases and J gave up 7 bases; unmatched junction bases: 11. The CDR3 contains 14 residues. Written as DNA, the CDR3 is TGCGCCAGCGGGAAGGGGGCAGCCTGGAATGAGCAGTTCTTC. It codes for CASGKGAAWNEQFF.

V is TRBV10-2 and J is TRBJ2-7; TRBD2 matches 8 bases. Losses at the gene ends were 8 bases for V and 2 bases for J; bases not matched to a gene: 11. Germline V gives CDR1 WSHSY, CDR2 SAAADI. The CDR3 runs to 15 residues. CDR3 in DNA: TGCGCCAGCTCCCTCTTGCTAGCGGGTCCCTACGAGCAGTACTTC. It specifies CASSLLLAGPYEQYF.